Following are 26 T cell receptor beta chains from one sample sequenced in a study of blood T cell repertoires in COVID-19. Produced via immunoSEQ multiplex PCR; TCRdb's table is partial and in-frame only. Found here are roughly 100,000 clones, roughly nine tenths of them singletons; the top ten hold 6%. Sequenced sample: peripheral blood. Every receptor here comes from a human donor in a cohort sampled during active COVID-19.

V is TRBV5-1 and J is TRBJ2-7; perhaps TRBD2 as D (6 bases). This CDR3 spans 15 amino acids. Germline V CDR1 and CDR2: SGHRS, YFSETQ. V lost 6 bases, J lost 1 base, and 17 bases lay in between. CDR3 bases: TGCGCCAGCACGTCCAACGGGGGTGGTTCCTACGAGCAGTACTTC. Amino acids: CASTSNGGGSYEQYF. Full variable domain (rest looked up from reference TRBV5-1 and TRBJ2-7): KAGVTQTPRYLIKTRGQQVTLSCSPISGHRSVSWYQQTPGQGLQFLFEYFSETQRNKGNFPGRFSGRQFSNSRSEMNVSTLELGDSALYLCASTSNGGGSYEQYFGPGTRLTVT.

The rearrangement links TRBV7-2 to TRBJ1-1; 9 bases match TRBD1. Unmatched junction bases numbered 12, after V lost 2 bases and J lost 5 bases. The germline CDR1 and CDR2 sequences are SGHTA and FQGNSA. The CDR3 has 17 amino acids. The CDR3 loop reads CASSLKGQGLGMTEAFF. CDR3 in DNA: TGTGCCAGCAGCTTAAAGGGACAGGGACTGGGAATGACTGAAGCTTTCTTT.

The chain couples TRBV7-9 to TRBJ2-6; TRBD1 matches at 7 bases. Germline V gene sequence: CDR1 SEHNR, CDR2 FQNEAQ (reference sequence). The CDR3 is made up of 15 amino acids. Trimming at V came to 2 bases and at J to 2 bases, leaving 0 bases not matched to a gene. CDR3 protein: CASSLTGAGANVLTF. The CDR3 DNA sequence: TGTGCCAGCAGCTTAACAGGGGCTGGGGCCAACGTCCTGACTTTC. Complete variable domain (other parts from reference TRBV7-9 and TRBJ2-6): DTGVSQNPRHKITKRGQNVTFRCDPISEHNRLYWYRQTLGQGPEFLTYFQNEAQLEKSRLLSDRFSAERPKGSFSTLEIQRTEQGDSAMYLCASSLTGAGANVLTFGAGSRLTVL.

This chain links TRBV7-8 with TRBJ1-1, with unresolved D. The V end lost 1 base, the J end lost 0 bases, and 12 bases lay between the germline ends. The CDR3 is 16 residues long. Germline-derived CDR1 and CDR2 are SGHVS and FQNEAQ. The DNA of the CDR3 is TGTGCCAGCAGCTTAGGTTCTACGGTTATGAACACTGAAGCTTTCTTT. It yields the protein CASSLGSTVMNTEAFF.

This chain uses TRBV19 with TRBJ2-1; D not resolved. Per the germline V gene, CDR1 is LNHDA and CDR2 is SQIVND (reference sequence). This CDR3 comprises 13 residues. The V gene lost 0 bases and the J gene lost 10 bases, with 10 bases spanning the gap. The CDR3 protein is CASSIDAAGEQFF. Written as DNA, the CDR3 is TGTGCCAGTAGTATAGATGCAGCAGGCGAGCAGTTCTTC.

The gene calls are TRBV9 and TRBJ2-1, with TRBD2 matching over 9 bases. V shed 0 bases and J 8 bases; nucleotides not matched to a gene: 9. Looked up from germline, CDR1 is SGDLS and CDR2 is YYNGEE. This CDR3 comprises 16 residues. CDR3 in amino acids: CASSVGTRVAGDEQFF. In nucleotides, the CDR3 is TGTGCCAGCAGCGTAGGCACCCGGGTAGCGGGAGATGAGCAGTTCTTC.

The chain carries TRBV13 and TRBJ2-5; D is perhaps TRBD1 (7 bases). Per germline, CDR1 PRHDT and CDR2 FYEKMQ (reference sequence). The V and J ends lost 5 bases and 4 bases respectively, with 17 bases between them. CDR3 length equals 15 residues. The CDR3: CASSTRQGSGETQYF. The CDR3 DNA reads as TGTGCCAGCAGCACCAGACAGGGTAGCGGAGAGACCCAGTACTTC.

The chain has TRBV19 and TRBJ1-6, with D possibly matching TRBD1 (5 bases). This CDR3 region has 15 residues. Trimming cost V 7 bases and J 10 bases, with 20 bases left between them. Germline loops: CDR1 LNHDA, CDR2 SQIVND (reference sequence). The chain's CDR3 is CASTPWGDSRSPLHF. The CDR3, as DNA: TGTGCCAGTACTCCCTGGGGGGATAGTCGGTCACCCCTCCACTTT.

J is TRBJ1-6 and V is TRBV28; a possible D gene is TRBD1 (5 bases). The CDR3 is 16 residues long. Germline V gene lookup returns CDR1 MDHEN and CDR2 SYDVKM. V was shortened by 4 bases and J by 7 bases, with 17 bases between the two germline ends. The CDR3 here is CASSSDRASTNSPLHF. The CDR3 coding sequence is TGTGCCAGCAGTTCAGACAGAGCTAGTACCAATTCACCCCTCCACTTT.

The V and J genes are TRBV7-2 and TRBJ1-2; D is ambiguous. The ends were cut back, 3 bases at V and 2 bases at J, with 13 bases in the middle. CDR1 is SGHTA, CDR2 FQGNSA, per germline. The length of the CDR3 is 15 residues. The CDR3 sequence is CASSFLGSTNYGYTF. The CDR3 region has the DNA TGTGCCAGCAGCTTTTTAGGTAGCACCAACTATGGCTACACCTTC.

The chain uses TRBV19 and TRBJ1-2, with D possibly being TRBD1 (6 bases). Germline V CDR1 and CDR2: LNHDA, SQIVND (reference sequence). Trimming pared 7 bases from V and 4 bases from J, leaving 16 bases between. The CDR3 totals 14 residues. CDR3 coding DNA: TGTGCCAGTACCTCACAGGGTCGGGTCTATGGCTACACCTTC. Protein: CASTSQGRVYGYTF.

The chain joins TRBV15 to TRBJ2-4; 8 bases are a match to TRBD2. Germline CDR1 and CDR2: LNHNV and YYDKDF (reference sequence). The CDR3 runs 14 residues. Trimming removed 1 base from V and 8 bases from J; junction bases left unmatched: 4. In DNA form, the CDR3 reads TGTGCCACCAGCAGAGGGACTAGCACGGACATTCAGTACTTC. Translating gives CATSRGTSTDIQYF. Combining the CDR3 with reference TRBV15 and TRBJ2-4 gives the whole variable domain DAMVIQNPRYQVTQFGKPVTLSCSQTLNHNVMYWYQQKSSQAPKLLFHYYDKDFNNEADTPDNFQSRRPNTSFCFLDIRSPGLGDTAMYLCATSRGTSTDIQYFGAGTRLSVL.

The CDR3 sequence: CASSGRQGPYEQYF. The CDR3 DNA follows: TGTGCCAGCAGCGGTAGACAGGGACCCTACGAGCAGTACTTC. The genes are TRBV7-2 and TRBJ2-7; 7 nucleotides align to TRBD1. The germline gives CDR1 SGHTA, CDR2 FQGNSA. The CDR3 runs to 14 residues. After removal of 5 bases from V and 2 bases from J, the junction contained 6 bases not matched to a gene.

V gene TRBV6-5 combines with J gene TRBJ1-2, with D tentatively TRBD1 (5 bases). V was clipped by 5 bases and J by 1 base, with 8 bases between them. Germline V gene sequence: CDR1 MNHEY, CDR2 SVGAGI. CDR3 length equals 13 residues. The CDR3 sequence: CASSIDSNYGYTF. The CDR3 nucleotides are TGTGCCAGCAGTATCGACAGTAACTATGGCTACACCTTC.

The genes are TRBV28 and TRBJ2-7; possible D gene TRBD1, 6 bases. V was shortened by 1 base and J by 0 bases, with 7 bases between the two germline ends. CDR1 is MDHEN and CDR2 is SYDVKM in the germline V gene. The CDR3 loop spans 14 amino acids. The CDR3 region has the DNA TGTGCCAGCAGTTTATCAGGGGACTCCTACGAGCAGTACTTC. The encoded protein is CASSLSGDSYEQYF.

The chain joins TRBV19 to TRBJ2-7; 10 nucleotides match TRBD2. The CDR3 is made up of 15 amino acids. J was trimmed by 0 bases and V by 5 bases; bases with no gene match: 4. The germline V gene encodes CDR1 LNHDA and CDR2 SQIVND (reference sequence). CDR3 bases: TGTGCCAGTAGTTCAGGACTAGCGGTCTCCTACGAGCAGTACTTC. Encoded protein: CASSSGLAVSYEQYF. The full variable domain, completed using reference TRBV19 and TRBJ2-7, is DGGITQSPKYLFRKEGQNVTLSCEQNLNHDAMYWYRQDPGQGLRLIYYSQIVNDFQKGDIAEGYSVSREKKESFPLTVTSAQKNPTAFYLCASSSGLAVSYEQYFGPGTRLTVT.

The chain employs TRBV10-3 and TRBJ2-7; 8 bases are shared with TRBD1. Trimming removed 2 bases from V and 4 bases from J; junction bases left unmatched: 7. This CDR3 region has 15 residues. Germline CDR1 and CDR2: ENHRY and SYGVKD. The CDR3 loop is CAISEQGQGHYEQYF. In DNA, the CDR3 is TGTGCCATCAGTGAGCAAGGACAGGGACATTACGAGCAGTACTTC.

The V gene is TRBV30, the J gene TRBJ1-2; 9 positions match TRBD1. Germline values: CDR1 GTSNPN, CDR2 SVGIG (reference sequence). The CDR3 sequence is 14 residues long. Trimming removed 4 bases from V and 5 bases from J; junction bases left unmatched: 8. The CDR3 DNA is TGTGCCTGGACTGACCTCGGGACAGGGTATGGCTACACCTTC. Translation: CAWTDLGTGYGYTF.

The chain recombines TRBV3-1 (or the pseudogene TRBV3-2) with TRBJ2-3; 14 bases line up with TRBD2. This CDR3 comprises 15 residues. V was pared by 4 bases and J by 6 bases, with 3 bases of the junction left unmatched. Per germline, CDR1 LGHDT and CDR2 YNNKEL (reference sequence). The CDR3 sequence is CASSPTSGGVDTQYF. The DNA of the CDR3 is TGTGCCAGCAGCCCGACTAGCGGGGGGGTTGATACGCAGTATTTT.

The chain employs TRBV11-2 and TRBJ2-1; 8 bases map to TRBD2. Germline V CDR1 and CDR2: SGHAT, FQNNGV. The V segment lost 1 base and the J segment 5 bases; nucleotides outside the gene matches: 4. This CDR3 is built from 15 residues. CDR3 coding DNA: TGTGCCAGCAGCTTAGTGACGGGGGGGCACAATGAGCAGTTCTTC. Its translation: CASSLVTGGHNEQFF.

CDR3 bases: TGTGCCAGCAGCCCAGGACTAGCGGGGGGGCCTGGGAATGAGCAGTTCTTC. Its protein is CASSPGLAGGPGNEQFF. V is TRBV9 and J is TRBJ2-1; 15 bases align to TRBD2. CDR1 is SGDLS and CDR2 is YYNGEE in the germline V gene. The CDR3 covers 17 residues. Trimming at V came to 4 bases and at J to 7 bases, leaving 9 bases not matched to a gene.

The chain links TRBV6-5 to TRBJ2-6; D gene unclear. CDR1 and CDR2 (germline): MNHEY, SVGAGI. With 7 bases removed from V and 1 base from J, the gap between germline ends came to 5 bases. The CDR3 sequence is 13 residues long. CDR3 residues: CASMRSGANVLTF. In nucleotides, the CDR3 is TGTGCCAGCATGAGGTCTGGGGCCAACGTCCTGACTTTC.

The V and J genes are TRBV2 and TRBJ1-5; a weak D match, TRBD1 (6 bases). Trimming took 4 bases from V and 4 from J, leaving 11 bases between them. Germline-derived CDR1 and CDR2 are SNHLY and FYNNEI. The CDR3 loop spans 14 amino acids. The CDR3, as DNA: TGTGCCAGCAGTGGCGGGCAGGGGAATCAGCCCCAGCATTTT. Amino acid sequence: CASSGGQGNQPQHF.

This clone was seen only once. This CDR3 is CASGGDSNTEAFF. The CDR3 bases are TGTGCTAGTGGTGGGGACAGTAACACTGAAGCTTTCTTT. The chain couples TRBV12-5 to TRBJ1-1; 7 bases match TRBD1. Germline V lookup: CDR1 LGHNT, CDR2 FRNRAP. Unmatched junction bases numbered 2, after V lost 5 bases and J lost 2 bases. The CDR3 is 13 residues long.

The V and J genes are TRBV27 and TRBJ1-2, with D tentatively TRBD1 (6 bases). The CDR3 is 15 amino acids. Germline V gene data show CDR1 as MNHEY and CDR2 as SMNVEV (reference sequence). V lost 5 bases and J lost 7, with 20 bases in between. The CDR3 nucleotides read TGTGCCAGCAGTCTAAACACCGCAGGGGTAGGTGGCTACACCTTC. It codes for CASSLNTAGVGGYTF.

In nucleotides, the CDR3 is TGTGCCAGCAGCACCGACAGGGGCCCCACCGGGGAGCTGTTTTTT. Translated: CASSTDRGPTGELFF. This sequence joins TRBV27 and TRBJ2-2, with 8 bases lining up with TRBD1. The germline gives CDR1 MNHEY, CDR2 SMNVEV (reference sequence). The CDR3 totals 15 residues. The junction had 7 bases not matched to a gene; V was cut back by 6 bases and J by 4 bases.